These T cell receptor beta chains were read from a single sample in a study of cytomegalovirus exposure and HLA in healthy donors. This table comes from immunoSEQ multiplex PCR, and its TCRdb copy is limited to in-frame clones, with some not included. The sample lists about 49,000 clones, about 90% occurring once. The material sequenced was PBMCs. The receptors shown here come from a man between 18 and 35 years old in good health and CMV-seronegative. Each CDR3 is given with its conserved first and last residue. D genes are given only for firm matches. A row's size may be missing; if present it is once, few, many or a size class.

>.|.|TRBJ2-7|TRBV5-5
TGTGCCAGCAGCTTGGGTCCAGGGTCCTACGAGCAGTACTTC
CASSLGPGSYEQYF
>TRBD1|once|TRBJ2-5|TRBV18
TGTGCCAGCTCACGGGGACAGAAAGAGACCCAGTACTTC
CASSRGQKETQYF
>TRBD1|.|TRBJ2-2|TRBV9
TGTGCCAGCAGCGTAGGAGGGGGCAGGGACCCCGGGGAGCTGTTTTTT
CASSVGGGRDPGELFF
>.|.|TRBJ2-2|TRBV6-1
TGTGCCAGCAGTCCCACAACCGGGGGAACCGGGGAGCTGTTTTTT
CASSPTTGGTGELFF
>.|.|TRBJ2-7|TRBV5-6
TGTGCCAGCAGCTTAGGGGCCGGACGTAGAGAGCAGTACTTC
CASSLGAGRREQYF
>.|once|TRBJ2-7|TRBV15
TGTGCCACCAGCAGAGATCGAACAGCCGGAGAGCAGTACTTC
CATSRDRTAGEQYF
>TRBD1|once|TRBJ2-1|TRBV10-1
TGCGCCAGCAGTGACGCAGGGGGCGCCAGTAGTTCCTACAATGAGCAGTTCTTC
CASSDAGGASSSYNEQFF
>TRBD1|.|TRBJ1-4|TRBV28
TGTGCCAGCAGTTTAGCCCGGGACAGAGGTAAAGAAAAACTGTTTTTT
CASSLARDRGKEKLFF
>.|.|TRBJ1-2|TRBV6-1
TGTGCCAGCAGTGAAGCGCTGGGGGCGGCGGACTATGGCTACACCTTC
CASSEALGAADYGYTF
>.|.|TRBJ1-1|TRBV6-1
TGTGCCAGCAGTGATGAGGGTTGGACTGAAGCTTTCTTT
CASSDEGWTEAFF
>.|.|TRBJ2-7|TRBV12-5
TGTGCTAGTGGTTTGGATTCGGGCGGGGACCCCTCCTACGAGCAGTACTTC
CASGLDSGGDPSYEQYF
>TRBD2|once|TRBJ2-1|TRBV9
TGTGCCAGCAGCCCGGGGGGAGGGCCCTACAATGAGCAGTTCTTC
CASSPGGGPYNEQFF
>.|.|TRBJ2-7|TRBV29-1
TGCAGCTTCGAGTCCCACTCCTACGAGCAGTACTTC
CSFESHSYEQYF
>TRBD2|.|TRBJ2-7|TRBV27
TGTGCCAGCAGTACGACCTTTGAGGGACTAGCGCGTTACGAGCAGTACTTC
CASSTTFEGLARYEQYF
>TRBD2|.|TRBJ2-3|TRBV28
TGTGCCAGCAGTTTATCGGTGGGGGGGGGCACAGATACGCAGTATTTT
CASSLSVGGGTDTQYF
>TRBD2|.|TRBJ2-7|TRBV10-1
TGCGCCAGCAGTGAGTCCCCAGCGGGAGGCTACGAGCAGTACTTC
CASSESPAGGYEQYF
>TRBD1|.|TRBJ2-5|TRBV11-2
TGTGCCAGCAGCTTATTCGACAGGGGGTCGCAAGAGACCCAGTACTTC
CASSLFDRGSQETQYF
>.|.|TRBJ1-5|TRBV4-1
TGCGCCAGCAGCCAAGATCCAGTTAGCAATCAGCCCCAGCATTTT
CASSQDPVSNQPQHF
>TRBD2|.|TRBJ2-1|TRBV11-3
TGTGCCAGCAGTGACCTACTAGCGAGGAATGAGCAGTTCTTC
CASSDLLARNEQFF
>TRBD1|.|TRBJ2-2|TRBV19
TGTGCCAGTAGTCCAAACCCGGGACAGGGTGCGTGGGAGCTGTTTTTT
CASSPNPGQGAWELFF
>TRBD1|.|TRBJ2-2|TRBV10-3
TGTGCCATCAGAGGGGACAGTTCGAACACCGGGGAGCTGTTTTTT
CAIRGDSSNTGELFF
>.|.|TRBJ1-5|TRBV19
TGTGCCAGTAGTACTACAGGGAGAACTCAGCCCCAGCATTTT
CASSTTGRTQPQHF
>TRBD2|once|TRBJ2-2|TRBV9
TGTGCCAGCAGAGCGGGAGGGAACACCGGGGAGCTGTTTTTT
CASRAGGNTGELFF
>TRBD2|.|TRBJ2-2|TRBV2
TGTGCCAGCAGTGAATCGGTACTAGCGGGTACGAACACCGGGGAGCTGTTTTTT
CASSESVLAGTNTGELFF
>TRBD1|.|TRBJ2-7|TRBV28
TGTGCCAGCCACGGGACAGGCCTCTACGAGCAGTACTTC
CASHGTGLYEQYF
>.|.|TRBJ2-7|TRBV4-1
TGCGCCAGCAGCCAGCTCCTAGCCGGAGCCCTCTACGAGCAGTACTTC
CASSQLLAGALYEQYF
>TRBD2|.|TRBJ2-2|TRBV15
TGTGCCACCAGCAGAAAGGGACTAGCGGAAGCCGGGGAGCTGTTTTTT
CATSRKGLAEAGELFF
>.|.|TRBJ1-2|TRBV5-6
TGTGCCAGCACAGAGGGAGGGAAGCGCTATGGCTACACCTTC
CASTEGGKRYGYTF